These 29 T cell receptor beta chains were all obtained from the same sample, sequenced in a study of T cells in Graves' hyperthyroidism and ophthalmopathy. Authors of the study amplified TCR beta CDR3 regions from RNA transcripts. HTBI primers drove first-round RT-PCR of the TCR CDR3. From the multiplex PCR reads, TCRdb called clonotypes with MiXCR, one entry per CDR3 protein. The data show roughly 580,000 distinct CDR3 sequences, 11% to 15% seen once. The material sequenced was blood. Receptors were obtained from a woman aged 30 to 39 with Graves' hyperthyroidism that later progressed to Graves' ophthalmopathy.

Details on this clonotype: One end of the junction is discordant with germline, which a read error may explain. The chain is built from TRBV19 and TRBJ1-4; D possibly corresponds to TRBD1 (6 bases). From germline, CDR1 is LNHDA and CDR2 SQIVND (reference sequence). There are 14 residues in the CDR3. DNA of the CDR3: TGTGCCAGTCAGTCCACAGGGTGGAATGACAAACTGTTTTTT. Amino acids: CASQSTGWNDKLFF.

At least ten counts were recorded for this clonotype. The chain links TRBV7-9 to TRBJ2-1; D gene unclear. The V and J ends lost 7 bases and 1 base respectively, with 2 bases between them. CDR1 is SEHNR, CDR2 FQNEAQ, per germline (reference sequence). The CDR3 extends over 11 amino acids. The CDR3 sequence: CASKSYNEQFF. The CDR3 nucleotides are TGTGCCAGCAAATCCTACAATGAGCAGTTCTTC. The variable domain in full, with the rest retrieved from reference TRBV7-9 and TRBJ2-1, is DTGVSQNPRHKITKRGQNVTFRCDPISEHNRLYWYRQTLGQGPEFLTYFQNEAQLEKSRLLSDRFSAERPKGSFSTLEIQRTEQGDSAMYLCASKSYNEQFFGPGTRLTVL.

Worth noting for this clonotype: This sequence may be a read error, since a much larger clone differs from it by one base. The CDR3: CASSQAAGGGTQYF. Written as DNA, the CDR3 is TGTGCCAGCAGCCAAGCGGCGGGAGGTGGGACCCAGTACTTC. J is TRBJ2-5 and V is TRBV14; 8 bases map to TRBD2. Germline V CDR1 and CDR2: SGHDN, FVKESK. V was pared by 1 base and J by 7 bases, with 5 bases of the junction left unmatched. This CDR3 spans 14 amino acids.

This clonotype was recorded many times. This chain joins TRBV12-3 or TRBV12-4 and TRBJ1-1; D is possibly TRBD1 (6 bases). CDR3 length equals 14 residues. Trimming removed 5 bases from V and 9 bases from J, with 19 bases in between. The CDR3 DNA sequence: TGTGCCAGCAGTCCCCCTGGGGACACGATTAAAGCTTTCTTT. Translated, it gives CASSPPGDTIKAFF.

The table lists this clonotype with many counts. The genes are TRBV6-2 or TRBV6-3 and TRBJ2-3; 7 bases map to TRBD2. Germline assignment: CDR1 MNHEY and CDR2 SVGEGT. Trimming took 1 base from V and 1 from J; bases not matched to a gene: 2. The length of the CDR3 is 15 residues. CDR3 amino acids: CASSYFAGGTDTQYF. Here the CDR3 DNA reads TGTGCCAGCAGTTACTTTGCGGGAGGCACAGATACGCAGTATTTT.

This clonotype has a handful of counts. This may stem from a read error, because a much larger clone lies one nucleotide away. The rearrangement uses TRBV28 and TRBJ1-4, with a weak D call TRBD1 (6 bases). The CDR3 consists of 14 residues. The germline V gene has CDR1 MDHEN and CDR2 SYDVKM. CDR3 nucleotides: TGTGCCAGCAGGCCTCAGGGGACTAATGAAAAACCGTTTTTT. This translates into CASRPQGTNEKPFF. Using reference TRBV28 and TRBJ1-4 for the parts outside the CDR3, the full variable domain is DVKVTQSSRYLVKRTGEKVFLECVQDMDHENMFWYRQDPGLGLRLIYFSYDVKMKEKGDIPEGYSVSREKKERFSLILESASTNQTSMYLCASRPQGTNEKPFFGSGTQLSVL.

This clonotype was detected many times. The chain recombines TRBV19 with TRBJ2-2; 12 nucleotides align to TRBD2. The CDR3 is 16 amino acids. V shed 5 bases, J shed 4 bases, and the junction held 5 bases outside the gene matches. Germline-derived CDR1 and CDR2 are LNHDA and SQIVND (reference sequence). As DNA, the CDR3 is TGTGCCAGTAGTTCCCGGGGACTAGCGGGCACCGGGGAGCTGTTTTTT. Translating gives CASSSRGLAGTGELFF.

CDR3 sequence (DNA): TGCAGTGCTCGAACAGCGGGACTAGCGGGAGTAAAAGGGATCGATGAGCAGTTCTTC. Translating it yields CSARTAGLAGVKGIDEQFF. The chain employs TRBV20-1 and TRBJ2-1; 14 positions agree with TRBD2. Trimming took 5 bases from V and 8 from J; bases not matched to a gene: 20. CDR3 length: 19 residues. Germline V gene sequence: CDR1 DFQATT, CDR2 SNEGSKA (reference sequence).

The chain carries TRBV7-3 and TRBJ2-1; 9 bases are shared with TRBD1. CDR3 length: 17 amino acids. The J segment lost 1 base and the V segment lost 5 bases, leaving 9 bases of the junction unmatched. Germline V gene sequence: CDR1 SGHTA, CDR2 FQGTGA. CDR3 residues: CASSPGWGQGSYNEQFF. In DNA, the CDR3 is TGTGCCAGCAGCCCAGGGTGGGGACAGGGATCCTACAATGAGCAGTTCTTC.

This clonotype was counted at least ten times. The genes are TRBV9 and TRBJ2-7; the D is unclear. In germline, CDR1 is SGDLS, CDR2 YYNGEE. The CDR3 length is 13 residues. The V end lost 1 base, the J end lost 1 base, and 6 bases lay between the germline ends. This chain's CDR3 is CASSVSFSYEQYF. The CDR3 DNA follows: TGTGCCAGCAGCGTAAGTTTTTCCTACGAGCAGTACTTC.

The rearrangement links TRBV5-4 to TRBJ2-7, with D tentatively TRBD1 (6 bases). The germline V and J ends were trimmed by 2 bases and 6 bases, with 18 bases remaining between them. There are 15 residues in the CDR3. The germline V gene encodes CDR1 SGHNT and CDR2 YYREEE (reference sequence). This CDR3 reads CASSFPSGTPPEQYF. The CDR3 DNA sequence: TGTGCCAGCAGCTTTCCTTCCGGGACACCACCCGAGCAGTACTTC.

The V gene is TRBV10-3, the J gene TRBJ2-7; TRBD1 is a possible D gene (5 bases). The germline gives CDR1 ENHRY, CDR2 SYGVKD. Trimming stripped 4 bases from V and 0 bases from J, with 10 bases between. This CDR3 contains 14 residues. The CDR3 DNA sequence: TGTGCCATCAGTGGACAGAGTAGCTCCTACGAGCAGTACTTC. Its protein product is CAISGQSSSYEQYF.

Ten or more counts support this clonotype. This sequence joins TRBV7-2 and TRBJ1-1, with D unresolved. This CDR3 comprises 14 residues. Trimming shortened V by 1 base and J by 1 base, and 7 bases separated the two germline ends. Germline CDR1 and CDR2: SGHTA and FQGNSA. This CDR3 reads CASSLGAGNTEAFF. In nucleotides, the CDR3 is TGTGCCAGCAGCTTAGGTGCCGGGAACACTGAAGCTTTCTTT.

Points on this clonotype: Lacking the conserved final phenylalanine or tryptophan, this CDR3 likely reflects a read error. The chain is built from TRBV7-9 and TRBJ2-7; TRBD2 matches at 12 bases. V shed 5 bases, J shed 2 bases, and the junction held 4 bases outside the gene matches. The V gene's germline CDR1 is SEHNR and CDR2 FQNEAQ (reference sequence). The CDR3 spans 15 residues. DNA for the CDR3: TGTGCCAGCAGCCCCCGGACTAGCGGGACCTACGAGCAGTACCTC. Its translation is CASSPRTSGTYEQYL.

The rearrangement links TRBV29-1 to TRBJ2-2; D is undetermined. The V and J ends lost 5 bases and 2 bases respectively, with 9 bases between them. The germline V gene has CDR1 SQVTM and CDR2 ANQGSEA. This CDR3 spans 13 amino acids. This CDR3 reads CSVLGPNTGELFF. In nucleotides, the CDR3 is TGCAGCGTTCTCGGTCCTAACACCGGGGAGCTGTTTTTT.

This clonotype was counted ten times or more. The chain links TRBV10-3 to TRBJ1-2; tentative D call: TRBD1 (6 bases). The germline V gene has CDR1 ENHRY and CDR2 SYGVKD. The CDR3 has 15 amino acids. Trimming pared 10 bases from V and 0 bases from J, leaving 18 bases between. The CDR3 DNA reads TGTGCCACCGGAATCCGGGACAACTCTAACTATGGCTACACCTTC. It yields the protein CATGIRDNSNYGYTF.

This clonotype was detected many times. This chain connects TRBV10-3 to TRBJ2-1, with 8 positions matching TRBD2. Germline lookup yields CDR1 ENHRY and CDR2 SYGVKD. The CDR3 is made up of 18 amino acids. The V segment lost 6 bases and the J segment 0 bases; nucleotides outside the gene matches: 13. Here the CDR3 reads CAISDTSGQRSSYNEQFF. The CDR3 DNA reads TGTGCCATCAGCGATACTAGCGGCCAAAGGAGCTCCTACAATGAGCAGTTCTTC.

This clonotype was counted many times. This rearrangement joins TRBV2 to TRBJ2-7, with D unclear. Germline lookup yields CDR1 SNHLY and CDR2 FYNNEI. This CDR3 region has 10 residues. With 5 bases removed from V and 6 bases from J, the gap between germline ends came to 5 bases. CDR3 sequence: CASSHREQYF. The CDR3 nucleotides read TGTGCCAGCAGTCACCGCGAGCAGTACTTC.

This clonotype appeared a few times. The CDR3 here is CASSPGAVGAFF. CDR3 DNA: TGTGCCAGCAGTCCCGGGGCTGTGGGAGCTTTCTTT. V and J are TRBV28 and TRBJ1-1, with a weak D call TRBD1 (5 bases). This CDR3 has 12 amino acids. Between the trimmed V and J ends, which lost 5 bases and 10 bases, there was a span of 14 bases. The germline gives CDR1 MDHEN, CDR2 SYDVKM.

This chain connects TRBV24-1 to TRBJ2-5; a possible D gene is TRBD2 (6 bases). The CDR3 totals 16 residues. V dropped 0 bases and J dropped 1 base, with 11 bases sitting between them. The germline V gene has CDR1 KGHDR and CDR2 SFDVKD. The DNA of the CDR3 is TGTGCCACCAGTGATTTGAAAGGAGGGGCCCAAGAGACCCAGTACTTC. Its protein is CATSDLKGGAQETQYF.

This clonotype was detected many times. CDR3 amino acids: CASSLEAFRGNEQFF. CDR3 bases: TGTGCCAGCAGCTTGGAGGCATTCAGGGGCAATGAGCAGTTCTTC. The chain uses TRBV11-2 and TRBJ2-1; D possibly corresponds to TRBD1 (6 bases). V shed 3 bases and J shed 6 bases, with 15 bases lying between them. The CDR3 spans 15 residues. Germline V gives CDR1 SGHAT, CDR2 FQNNGV.

In its sample, this clonotype was seen many times. The chain has TRBV13 and TRBJ2-7; D is possibly TRBD1 (6 bases). V lost 2 bases, J lost 0 bases, and 20 bases lay in between. Germline CDR1 and CDR2: PRHDT and FYEKMQ (reference sequence). There are 18 residues in the CDR3. CDR3 bases: TGTGCCAGCAGCTTAAATGACAGGAGGAGGCGCCTCTCCTACGAGCAGTACTTC. This translates into CASSLNDRRRRLSYEQYF.

This clonotype was recorded at least ten times. The chain carries TRBV6-1 and TRBJ1-2; a weak D match, TRBD1 (5 bases). Germline V gene data show CDR1 as MNHNS and CDR2 as SASEGT. The CDR3 extends over 13 amino acids. V lost 1 base and J lost 8, with 11 bases in between. The CDR3 is CASSEGGARGYTF. CDR3 bases: TGTGCCAGCAGTGAAGGAGGGGCGCGGGGCTACACCTTC.

This clonotype was detected ten times or more. This sequence joins TRBV30 and TRBJ1-2; 9 bases match TRBD1. Germline trimming cut 3 bases from V and 4 bases from J; bases unmatched to any gene: 9. This CDR3 has 15 amino acids. Germline V gives CDR1 GTSNPN, CDR2 SVGIG (reference sequence). The CDR3 nucleotides read TGTGCCTGGAGACCCCGGGACAGGGAGTTCTATGGCTACACCTTC. This codes for CAWRPRDREFYGYTF.

This clonotype was seen at least ten times. The chain has TRBV7-2 and TRBJ2-7; 7 bases map to TRBD1. V gave up 5 bases and J gave up 1 base; unmatched junction bases: 8. Germline values: CDR1 SGHTA, CDR2 FQGNSA. The CDR3 runs 15 residues. The CDR3 protein is CASSPEGAASYEQYF. The CDR3 nucleotides are TGTGCCAGCAGCCCCGAGGGGGCGGCGTCCTACGAGCAGTACTTC.

This clonotype has a handful of counts. V usage is TRBV10-3 and J usage is TRBJ1-2; 9 bases are a match to TRBD1. The V and J ends lost 10 bases and 6 bases, in that order; junction bases with no gene match: 3. The CDR3 loop spans 11 amino acids. The germline V gene encodes CDR1 ENHRY and CDR2 SYGVKD. Here the CDR3 reads CATGQGNGYTF. DNA for the CDR3: TGTGCCACCGGACAGGGGAATGGCTACACCTTC.

This clonotype was seen many times. The chain employs TRBV2 and TRBJ2-1; 12 positions match TRBD2. This CDR3 has 19 residues. V dropped 1 base and J dropped 6; count of bases not matched to a gene: 13. Per germline, CDR1 SNHLY and CDR2 FYNNEI. The CDR3 region has the DNA TGTGCCAGCAGTGAAGTTGTAGGGGGAGGACTAGCGGGACTCAATGAGCAGTTCTTC. Its protein product is CASSEVVGGGLAGLNEQFF.

The V call is TRBV27, the J call TRBJ2-7; D perhaps matches TRBD2 (6 bases). V was pared by 8 bases and J by 3 bases, with 23 bases between. CDR3 length: 16 residues. Germline loops: CDR1 MNHEY, CDR2 SMNVEV (reference sequence). CDR3 residues: CASAPGTPLEFYEQYF. For the CDR3, the DNA is TGTGCCAGCGCCCCAGGGACTCCTTTAGAATTCTACGAGCAGTACTTC.

The rearrangement uses TRBV24-1 and TRBJ2-7; D is uncertain. Trimming stripped 6 bases from V and 7 bases from J, with 15 bases between. CDR3 length equals 13 residues. CDR1 is KGHDR and CDR2 is SFDVKD in the germline V gene. As DNA, the CDR3 is TGTGCCACCAGTTTGGGCAGCCTGGGAGAGCAGTACTTC. Amino acid sequence: CATSLGSLGEQYF.